Below, 20 T cell receptor beta chains from the same sample are listed, as sequenced in a study of blood T cell repertoires in COVID-19. The repertoire was sequenced with immunoSEQ multiplex PCR; TCRdb's copy has only in-frame clones and lacks some. This table has approximately 220,000 clones, approximately 83% appearing once. Sequencing was carried out using peripheral blood. All receptors derive from a middle-aged man with acute or convalescent COVID-19.

The gene calls are TRBV7-2 and TRBJ2-1; 9 bases are shared with TRBD1. This CDR3 region has 15 residues. V gave up 5 bases and J gave up 0 bases; unmatched junction bases: 2. The germline gives CDR1 SGHTA, CDR2 FQGNSA. CDR3 region: CASSPGQGSYNEQFF. The CDR3 DNA reads TGTGCCAGCAGCCCGGGACAGGGCTCCTACAATGAGCAGTTCTTC.

The V gene is TRBV6-5, the J gene TRBJ1-2, with 9 bases aligning to TRBD1. The germline gives CDR1 MNHEY, CDR2 SVGAGI. J lost 8 bases, V lost 5 bases, and 9 bases had no gene match. This CDR3 comprises 14 residues. The CDR3 spells CASSPPDRGRGYTF. The CDR3 bases are TGTGCCAGCAGTCCGCCGGACAGGGGCAGGGGCTACACCTTC.

V is TRBV6-5 and J is TRBJ1-6, with D tentatively TRBD1 (6 bases). V shed 6 bases and J shed 10 bases, with 16 bases lying between them. The V gene's germline CDR1 is MNHEY and CDR2 SVGAGI. The CDR3 has 14 amino acids. The DNA of the CDR3 is TGTGCCAGCAGATCTGGCGGGGGCGGATCACCCCTCCACTTT. It is translated as CASRSGGGGSPLHF.

This rearrangement joins TRBV5-1 to TRBJ2-4; D uncertain. Germline loops: CDR1 SGHRS, CDR2 YFSETQ. V lost 0 bases to trimming and J lost 7 bases, with 14 bases between them. The length of the CDR3 is 15 residues. The CDR3 loop reads CASSLAGPDGNIQYF. The CDR3 DNA reads as TGCGCCAGCAGCTTGGCGGGTCCCGACGGGAACATTCAGTACTTC. Full variable domain (outside the CDR3, taken from reference TRBV5-1 and TRBJ2-4): KAGVTQTPRYLIKTRGQQVTLSCSPISGHRSVSWYQQTPGQGLQFLFEYFSETQRNKGNFPGRFSGRQFSNSRSEMNVSTLELGDSALYLCASSLAGPDGNIQYFGAGTRLSVL.

V gene TRBV6-2 or TRBV6-3 combines with J gene TRBJ2-5, with D perhaps TRBD1 (6 bases). Trimming shortened V by 5 bases and J by 2 bases, and 15 bases separated the two germline ends. The CDR3 loop spans 15 amino acids. Germline values: CDR1 MNHEY, CDR2 SVGEGT. CDR3 DNA sequence: TGTGCCAGCAGTCGTGGACAGTACCCACAAGAGACCCAGTACTTC. It translates to CASSRGQYPQETQYF.

The chain employs TRBV27 and TRBJ2-1, with D maybe TRBD2 (5 bases). The V gene's germline CDR1 is MNHEY and CDR2 SMNVEV (reference sequence). Deletions cut 5 bases from V and 4 bases from J, with 6 bases between. The CDR3 sequence is 12 residues long. CDR3 sequence (DNA): TGTGCCAGCAGTGACTATTACAATGAGCAGTTCTTC. Encoded protein: CASSDYYNEQFF.

This clone showed up just once. This chain uses TRBV7-2 with TRBJ2-1, with D possibly TRBD1 on 6 matching bases. The CDR3 is 15 residues long. V was trimmed by 0 bases and J by 1 base, leaving 7 bases between them. Germline V CDR1 and CDR2: SGHTA, FQGNSA. The CDR3 bases are TGTGCCAGCAGCTTAGCTCAGGGGTCCTACAATGAGCAGTTCTTC. Protein: CASSLAQGSYNEQFF.

The chain joins TRBV24-1 to TRBJ1-5; D is possibly TRBD1 (5 bases). This CDR3 is built from 12 residues. V was pared by 5 bases and J by 9 bases, with 10 bases between. CDR1 KGHDR and CDR2 SFDVKD come from the germline V gene. The CDR3 is CATSGGVGPQHF. The CDR3 region has the DNA TGTGCCACCAGTGGGGGGGTAGGGCCCCAGCATTTT.

The chain carries TRBV4-2 and TRBJ1-6, with TRBD1 identical over 7 bases. CDR3 length equals 17 residues. Germline CDR1 reads LGHNA; CDR2 reads YNFKEQ. J was trimmed by 10 bases and V by 4 bases; bases with no gene match: 16. In DNA form, the CDR3 reads TGTGCCAGCAGCCGCGACAGGGTCAGAGGGATGGGGTCACCCCTCCACTTT. Residues: CASSRDRVRGMGSPLHF.

This clone was seen a single time. The CDR3 spells CASSLEAGTSDTQYF. CDR3 in DNA: TGTGCCAGCAGCCTTGAGGCGGGAACGTCGGATACGCAGTATTTT. V is TRBV7-3 and J is TRBJ2-3, with a tentative D call TRBD2 (6 bases). Germline V gives CDR1 SGHTA, CDR2 FQGTGA. With 5 bases removed from V and 6 bases from J, the gap between germline ends came to 18 bases. There are 15 residues in the CDR3.

This sequence joins TRBV30 and TRBJ2-7, with 8 bases that match TRBD1. Germline CDR1 and CDR2: GTSNPN and SVGIG (reference sequence). The V and J ends lost 1 base and 7 bases, in that order; junction bases with no gene match: 24. This CDR3 is 19 amino acids long. The CDR3 is CAWSDRTGSALPFGREQYF. CDR3 nucleotide sequence: TGTGCCTGGAGTGACCGGACAGGGTCAGCACTACCATTTGGCCGGGAGCAGTACTTC. The complete variable domain, with remaining parts taken from reference TRBV30 and TRBJ2-7, reads SQTIHQWPATLVQPVGSPLSLECTVEGTSNPNLYWYRQAAGRGLQLLFYSVGIGQISSEVPQNLSASRPQDRQFILSSKKLLLSDSGFYLCAWSDRTGSALPFGREQYFGPGTRLTVT.

The chain uses TRBV25-1 and TRBJ2-2; the D is unclear. The CDR3 has 14 amino acids. Germline-derived CDR1 and CDR2 are MGHDK and SYGVNS. Trimming shortened V by 2 bases and J by 0 bases, and 4 bases separated the two germline ends. The CDR3 coding sequence is TGTGCCAGCAGTGAAACAGCGAACACCGGGGAGCTGTTTTTT. It encodes CASSETANTGELFF. The full variable domain, completed using reference TRBV25-1 and TRBJ2-2, is EADIYQTPRYLVIGTGKKITLECSQTMGHDKMYWYQQDPGMELHLIHYSYGVNSTEKGDLSSESTVSRIRTEHFPLTLESARPSHTSQYLCASSETANTGELFFGEGSRLTVL.

To note about this clone: The same CDR3 arises from other DNA sequences in this sample as well. V is TRBV2 and J is TRBJ2-7; 8 bases agree with TRBD1. Germline V gives CDR1 SNHLY, CDR2 FYNNEI. After removal of 6 bases from V and 3 bases from J, the junction contained 1 base not matched to a gene. This CDR3 is 12 amino acids long. The CDR3 here is CASSDRGYEQYF. CDR3 nucleotides: TGTGCCAGCAGCGACAGGGGCTACGAGCAGTACTTC.

The chain links TRBV16 to TRBJ2-6; D uncertain. V was clipped by 4 bases and J by 0 bases, with 7 bases between them. The CDR3 is made up of 15 amino acids. Germline loops: CDR1 KGHSY, CDR2 FQNENV. The CDR3 sequence is CASSPRISGANVLTF. Here the CDR3 DNA reads TGTGCCAGCAGCCCTCGTATCTCTGGGGCCAACGTCCTGACTTTC.

The chain employs TRBV2 and TRBJ1-1, with D unclear. V dropped 3 bases and J dropped 3 bases, with 14 bases sitting between them. The CDR3 totals 15 residues. In germline, CDR1 is SNHLY, CDR2 FYNNEI. CDR3 DNA: TGTGCCAGCAGTGAGGTGGGCCCGAGGGACACTGAAGCTTTCTTT. This encodes CASSEVGPRDTEAFF.

The chain uses TRBV24-1 and TRBJ2-3, with a possible D match to TRBD2 (5 bases). CDR3 length: 13 amino acids. V lost 0 bases and J lost 8, with 8 bases in between. The germline V gene has CDR1 KGHDR and CDR2 SFDVKD. CDR3 sequence (DNA): TGTGCCACCAGTGATTTGTTCGGGATTACGCAGTATTTT. This encodes CATSDLFGITQYF.

The gene calls are TRBV27 and TRBJ1-6; TRBD1 might be the D (5 bases). Trimming took off 5 bases at V and 9 bases at J, with 14 bases between the two ends. Germline lookup yields CDR1 MNHEY and CDR2 SMNVEV (reference sequence). This CDR3 has 14 residues. CDR3 region: CASSRRGGVSPLHF. The CDR3 nucleotides read TGTGCCAGCAGTCGGCGGGGGGGGGTTTCACCCCTCCACTTT.

V usage is TRBV6-1 and J usage is TRBJ2-7; no clear D. Trimming removed 3 bases at V and 4 bases at J, with 19 bases between. The CDR3 has 16 residues. The germline V gene has CDR1 MNHNS and CDR2 SASEGT. The CDR3 bases are TGTGCCAGCAGTGACCTAGGAGCCCCCGAAAGGTACGAGCAGTACTTC. This sequence encodes CASSDLGAPERYEQYF.

This sequence joins TRBV2 and TRBJ2-3, with 12 bases matching TRBD2. V gave up 0 bases and J gave up 6 bases; unmatched junction bases: 4. This CDR3 contains 16 residues. Germline V CDR1 and CDR2: SNHLY, FYNNEI. CDR3 protein: CASSEALAGGGDTQYF. The DNA for the CDR3 is TGTGCCAGCAGTGAAGCGCTAGCGGGAGGGGGGGATACGCAGTATTTT.

This CDR3 reads CASSEAGIDWPYEQYF. DNA of the CDR3: TGTGCCAGCAGTGAAGCCGGTATCGACTGGCCCTACGAGCAGTACTTC. The genes are TRBV6-1 and TRBJ2-7; D not certain. Deletions cut 0 bases from V and 2 bases from J, with 14 bases between. Germline-derived CDR1 and CDR2 are MNHNS and SASEGT. CDR3 length: 16 amino acids.